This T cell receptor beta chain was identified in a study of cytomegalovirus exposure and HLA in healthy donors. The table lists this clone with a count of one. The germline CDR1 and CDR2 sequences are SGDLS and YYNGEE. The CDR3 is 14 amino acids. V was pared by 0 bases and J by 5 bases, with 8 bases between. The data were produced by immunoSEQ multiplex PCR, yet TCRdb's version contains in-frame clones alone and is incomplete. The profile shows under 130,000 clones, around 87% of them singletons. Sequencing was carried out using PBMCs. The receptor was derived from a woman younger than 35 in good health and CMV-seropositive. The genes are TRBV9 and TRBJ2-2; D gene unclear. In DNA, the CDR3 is TGTGCCAGCAGCGTAGCGGGTACGACCGGGGAGCTGTTTTTT. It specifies CASSVAGTTGELFF.